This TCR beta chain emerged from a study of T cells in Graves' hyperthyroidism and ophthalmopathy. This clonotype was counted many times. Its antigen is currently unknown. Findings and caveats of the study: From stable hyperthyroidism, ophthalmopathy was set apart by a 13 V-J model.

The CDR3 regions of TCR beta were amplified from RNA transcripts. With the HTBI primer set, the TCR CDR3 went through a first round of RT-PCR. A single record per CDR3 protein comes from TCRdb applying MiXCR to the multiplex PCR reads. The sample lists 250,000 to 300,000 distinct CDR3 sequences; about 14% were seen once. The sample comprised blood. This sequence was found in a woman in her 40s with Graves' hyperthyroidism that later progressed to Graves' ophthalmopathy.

The CDR3: CASSRRTFNEQFF. The DNA for the CDR3 is TGTGCCAGCAGCCGCCGAACCTTCAATGAGCAGTTCTTC. The rearrangement uses TRBV3-1 and TRBJ2-1; no clear D. The germline gives CDR1 LGHDT, CDR2 YNNKEL (reference sequence). V gave up 4 bases and J gave up 6 bases, with 10 bases separating them. The CDR3 covers 13 residues.